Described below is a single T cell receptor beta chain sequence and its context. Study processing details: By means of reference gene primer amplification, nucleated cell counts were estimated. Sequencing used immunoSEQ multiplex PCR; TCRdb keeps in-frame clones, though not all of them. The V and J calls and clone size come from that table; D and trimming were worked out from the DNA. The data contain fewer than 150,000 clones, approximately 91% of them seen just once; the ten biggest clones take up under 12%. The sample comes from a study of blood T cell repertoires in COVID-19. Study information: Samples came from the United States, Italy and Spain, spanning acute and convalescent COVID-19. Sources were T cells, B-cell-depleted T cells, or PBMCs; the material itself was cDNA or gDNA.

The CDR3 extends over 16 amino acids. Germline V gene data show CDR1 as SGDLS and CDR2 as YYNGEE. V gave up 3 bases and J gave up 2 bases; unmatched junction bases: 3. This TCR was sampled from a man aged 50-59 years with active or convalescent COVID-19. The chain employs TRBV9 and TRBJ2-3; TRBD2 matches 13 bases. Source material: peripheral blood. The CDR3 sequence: CASSDTSGRATDTQYF. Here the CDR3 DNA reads TGTGCCAGCAGCGATACTAGCGGGAGGGCCACAGATACGCAGTATTTT.